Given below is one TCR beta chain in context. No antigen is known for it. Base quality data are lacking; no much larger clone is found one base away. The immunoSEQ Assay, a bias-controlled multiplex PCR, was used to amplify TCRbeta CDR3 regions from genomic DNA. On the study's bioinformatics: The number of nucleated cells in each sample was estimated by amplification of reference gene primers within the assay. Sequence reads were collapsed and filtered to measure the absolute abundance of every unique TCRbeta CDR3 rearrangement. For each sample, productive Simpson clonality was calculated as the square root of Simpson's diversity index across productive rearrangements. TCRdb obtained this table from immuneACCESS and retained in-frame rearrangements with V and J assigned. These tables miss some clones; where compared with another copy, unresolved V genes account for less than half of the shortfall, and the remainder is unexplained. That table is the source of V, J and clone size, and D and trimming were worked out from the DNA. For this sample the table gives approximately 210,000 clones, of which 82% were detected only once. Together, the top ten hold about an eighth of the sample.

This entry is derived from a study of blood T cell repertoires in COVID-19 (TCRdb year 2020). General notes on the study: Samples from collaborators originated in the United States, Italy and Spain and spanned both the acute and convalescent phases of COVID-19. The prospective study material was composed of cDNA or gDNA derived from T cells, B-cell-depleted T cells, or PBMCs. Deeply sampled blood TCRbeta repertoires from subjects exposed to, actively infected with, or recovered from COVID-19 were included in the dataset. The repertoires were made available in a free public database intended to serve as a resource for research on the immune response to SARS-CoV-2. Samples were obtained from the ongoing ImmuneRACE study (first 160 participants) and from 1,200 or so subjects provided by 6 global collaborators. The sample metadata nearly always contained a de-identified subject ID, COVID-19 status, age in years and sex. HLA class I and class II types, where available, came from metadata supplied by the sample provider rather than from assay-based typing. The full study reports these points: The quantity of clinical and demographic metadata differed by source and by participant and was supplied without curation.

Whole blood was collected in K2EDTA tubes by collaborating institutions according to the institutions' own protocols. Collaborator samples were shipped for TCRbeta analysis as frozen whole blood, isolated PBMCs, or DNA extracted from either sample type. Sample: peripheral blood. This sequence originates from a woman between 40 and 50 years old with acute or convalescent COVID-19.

The CDR3 region reads CASWFWQGVSYEQYF. The bases are TGTGCCAGCTGGTTCTGGCAGGGGGTCTCCTACGAGCAGTACTTC. This chain is built from TRBV5-6 and TRBJ2-7, with 7 bases aligning to TRBD1. From the cysteine up to the phenylalanine, the CDR3 has a length of 15 residues. Only CDR3 DNA remains: 45 bases, in frame from the first base. CDR1 is given as SGHDT and CDR2 as YYEEEE, both from the germline V gene. V is cut back by 7 bases and J by 0 bases, with 10 bases in the junction unmatched.